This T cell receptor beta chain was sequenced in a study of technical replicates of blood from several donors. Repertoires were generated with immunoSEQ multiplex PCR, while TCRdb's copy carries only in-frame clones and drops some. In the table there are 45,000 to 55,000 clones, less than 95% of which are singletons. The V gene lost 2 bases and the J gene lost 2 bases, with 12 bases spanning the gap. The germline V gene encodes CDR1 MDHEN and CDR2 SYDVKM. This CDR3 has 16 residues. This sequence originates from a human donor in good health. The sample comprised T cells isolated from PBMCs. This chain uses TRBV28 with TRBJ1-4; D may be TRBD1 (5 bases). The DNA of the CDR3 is TGTGCCAGCAGTTTAGGGGGGGGAATGACTAATGAAAAACTGTTTTTT. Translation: CASSLGGGMTNEKLFF. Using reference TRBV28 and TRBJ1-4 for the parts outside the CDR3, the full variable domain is DVKVTQSSRYLVKRTGEKVFLECVQDMDHENMFWYRQDPGLGLRLIYFSYDVKMKEKGDIPEGYSVSREKKERFSLILESASTNQTSMYLCASSLGGGMTNEKLFFGSGTQLSVL.